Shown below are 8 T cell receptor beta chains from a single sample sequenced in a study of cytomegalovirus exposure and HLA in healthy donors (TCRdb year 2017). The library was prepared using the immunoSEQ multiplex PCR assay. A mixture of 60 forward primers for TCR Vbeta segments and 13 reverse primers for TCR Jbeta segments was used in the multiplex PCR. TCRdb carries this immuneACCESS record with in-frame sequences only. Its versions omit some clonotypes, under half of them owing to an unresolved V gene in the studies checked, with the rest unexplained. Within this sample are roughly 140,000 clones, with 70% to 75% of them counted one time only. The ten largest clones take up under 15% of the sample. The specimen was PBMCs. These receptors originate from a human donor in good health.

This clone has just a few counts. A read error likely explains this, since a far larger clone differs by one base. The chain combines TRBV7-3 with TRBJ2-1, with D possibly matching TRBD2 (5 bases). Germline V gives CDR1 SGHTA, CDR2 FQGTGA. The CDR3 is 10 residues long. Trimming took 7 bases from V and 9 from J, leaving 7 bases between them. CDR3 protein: CASTGFEQFF. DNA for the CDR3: TGTGCCAGCACGGGGTTTGAGCAGTTCTTC.

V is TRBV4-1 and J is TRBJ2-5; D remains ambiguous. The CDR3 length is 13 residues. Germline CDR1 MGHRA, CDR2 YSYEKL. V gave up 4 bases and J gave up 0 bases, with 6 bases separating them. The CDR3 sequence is CASSPRNQETQYF. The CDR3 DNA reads TGCGCCAGCAGCCCGCGGAACCAAGAGACCCAGTACTTC.

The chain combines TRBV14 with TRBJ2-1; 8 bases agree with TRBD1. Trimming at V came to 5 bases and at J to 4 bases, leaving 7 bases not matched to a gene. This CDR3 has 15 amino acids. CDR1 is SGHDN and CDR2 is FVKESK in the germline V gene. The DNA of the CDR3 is TGTGCCAGCAGCAAGGACAGGGCCAAATACAATGAGCAGTTCTTC. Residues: CASSKDRAKYNEQFF.

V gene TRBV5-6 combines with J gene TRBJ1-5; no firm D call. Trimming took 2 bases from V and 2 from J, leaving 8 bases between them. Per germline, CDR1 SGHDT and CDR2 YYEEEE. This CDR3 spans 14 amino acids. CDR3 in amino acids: CASSFGVGNQPQHF. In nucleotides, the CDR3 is TGTGCCAGCAGCTTTGGAGTGGGCAATCAGCCCCAGCATTTT. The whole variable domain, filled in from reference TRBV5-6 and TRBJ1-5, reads DAGVTQSPTHLIKTRGQQVTLRCSPKSGHDTVSWYQQALGQGPQFIFQYYEEEERQRGNFPDRFSGHQFPNYSSELNVNALLLGDSALYLCASSFGVGNQPQHFGDGTRLSIL.

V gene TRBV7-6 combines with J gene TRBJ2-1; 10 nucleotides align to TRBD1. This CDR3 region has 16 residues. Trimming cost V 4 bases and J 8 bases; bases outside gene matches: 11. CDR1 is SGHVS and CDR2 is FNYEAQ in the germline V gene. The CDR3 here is CASSYRRTGGLDEQFF. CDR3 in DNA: TGTGCCAGCAGCTATCGGAGGACAGGGGGTTTGGATGAGCAGTTCTTC.

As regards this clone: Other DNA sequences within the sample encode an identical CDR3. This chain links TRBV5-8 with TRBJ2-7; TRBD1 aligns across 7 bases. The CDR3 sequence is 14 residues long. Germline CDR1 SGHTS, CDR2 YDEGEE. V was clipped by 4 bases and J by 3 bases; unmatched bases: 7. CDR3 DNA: TGTGCCAGCAGCCTCGGGGACAGCTACTACGAGCAGTACTTC. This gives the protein CASSLGDSYYEQYF.

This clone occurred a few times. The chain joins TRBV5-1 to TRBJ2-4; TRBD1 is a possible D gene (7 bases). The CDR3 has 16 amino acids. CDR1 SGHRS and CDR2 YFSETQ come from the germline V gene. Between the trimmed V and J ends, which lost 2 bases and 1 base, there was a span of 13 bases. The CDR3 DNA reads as TGCGCCAGCAGCTTAGGGGCAGGGGGGGCCAAAAACATTCAGTACTTC. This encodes CASSLGAGGAKNIQYF.

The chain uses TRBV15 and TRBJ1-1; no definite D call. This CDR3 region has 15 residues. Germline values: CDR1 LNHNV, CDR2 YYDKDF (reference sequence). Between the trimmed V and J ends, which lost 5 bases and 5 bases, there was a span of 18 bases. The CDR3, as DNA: TGTGCCACCAGCCTAGATTACGGGGAATGGACTGAAGCTTTCTTT. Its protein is CATSLDYGEWTEAFF. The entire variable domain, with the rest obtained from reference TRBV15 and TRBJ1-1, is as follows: DAMVIQNPRYQVTQFGKPVTLSCSQTLNHNVMYWYQQKSSQAPKLLFHYYDKDFNNEADTPDNFQSRRPNTSFCFLDIRSPGLGDTAMYLCATSLDYGEWTEAFFGQGTRLTVV.